This passage covers 29 T cell receptor beta chains from one sample sequenced in a study of low-dose radiotherapy and immunotherapy resistance in tumors. Gene-specific TRAV and TRBV primers were used for first-strand cDNA, covering alpha and beta chains. PCR amplification of the TCRs was performed with Phusion for 20 PCR cycles, and it relied on a constant-region primer together with a V-primer adapter. TCRdb fed the reads into MiXCR, producing one record per CDR3 protein. The sample holds tens of thousands of distinct CDR3 sequences, 15% to 20% seen once. Described time point: before trial treatment. Specimen: PBMCs, collected before treatment. The receptors derive from a male donor with prostate cancer.

This clonotype showed up many times. The gene calls are TRBV4-1 and TRBJ1-2; D unclear. Trimming pared 7 bases from V and 4 bases from J, leaving 25 bases between. The CDR3 is 17 residues long. CDR1 and CDR2 (germline): MGHRA, YSYEKL. CDR3 nucleotides: TGCGCCAGCAAAGACATAGGAAAGGTTCCAACCACCTATGGCTACACCTTC. It yields the protein CASKDIGKVPTTYGYTF.

Many counts were recorded for this clonotype. The V and J genes are TRBV19 and TRBJ2-2, with 7 bases identical to TRBD2. Germline V gene lookup returns CDR1 LNHDA and CDR2 SQIVND (reference sequence). The CDR3 has 13 residues. The V segment lost 9 bases and the J segment 3 bases; nucleotides outside the gene matches: 4. The CDR3, as DNA: TGTGCCAGCGGGAGGCTCGACACCGGGGAGCTGTTTTTT. Its protein is CASGRLDTGELFF.

This clonotype appeared many times. V gene TRBV11-2 combines with J gene TRBJ1-6; 7 bases agree with TRBD1. J lost 6 bases, V lost 6 bases, and 11 bases had no gene match. Germline V gene sequence: CDR1 SGHAT, CDR2 FQNNGV. This CDR3 comprises 16 residues. The CDR3 nucleotides are TGTGCCAGCAGTCCAAACCGGGACAGACTTAATTCACCCCTCCACTTT. The encoded protein is CASSPNRDRLNSPLHF.

This clonotype showed up many times. The V and J genes are TRBV25-1 and TRBJ1-6; 7 nucleotides line up with TRBD1. The V gene end was trimmed by 3 bases and the J gene end by 7 bases; junction bases not matched to a gene: 12. CDR1 and CDR2 (germline): MGHDK, SYGVNS. CDR3 length: 17 residues. CDR3 nucleotides: TGTGCCAGCAGTGATATTCCTACCGGGACAGACAATTCACCCCTCCACTTT. It yields the protein CASSDIPTGTDNSPLHF. The full variable domain, its missing parts supplied by reference TRBV25-1 and TRBJ1-6, is EADIYQTPRYLVIGTGKKITLECSQTMGHDKMYWYQQDPGMELHLIHYSYGVNSTEKGDLSSESTVSRIRTEHFPLTLESARPSHTSQYLCASSDIPTGTDNSPLHFGNGTRLTVT.

This clonotype was seen many times. J is TRBJ1-5 and V is TRBV5-1; 9 bases align to TRBD1. Germline V gene sequence: CDR1 SGHRS, CDR2 YFSETQ. This CDR3 spans 15 amino acids. V trimming: 0 bases; J trimming: 4 bases; junction bases outside the gene matches: 2. This CDR3 reads CASSLDGQGNQPQHF. The CDR3 nucleotides read TGCGCCAGCAGCTTGGATGGACAGGGGAATCAGCCCCAGCATTTT.

This clonotype appeared many times. The chain has TRBV20-1 and TRBJ1-3, with TRBD1 matching 12 bases. Trimming took 0 bases from V and 0 from J; bases not matched to a gene: 12. Germline CDR1 DFQATT, CDR2 SNEGSKA (reference sequence). CDR3 length: 20 amino acids. The CDR3 protein is CSARDLRDRGRIISGNTIYF. The CDR3 DNA sequence: TGCAGTGCTAGAGATCTGAGGGACAGGGGGCGGATTATCTCTGGAAACACCATATATTTT.

This clonotype was seen many times. This chain connects TRBV20-1 to TRBJ2-3, with D unresolved. V was trimmed by 3 bases and J by 3 bases, leaving 13 bases between them. This CDR3 has 14 amino acids. Germline V gene sequence: CDR1 DFQATT, CDR2 SNEGSKA (reference sequence). In nucleotides, the CDR3 is TGCAGTGCTAGGGTCGTTTTGGGGACAGATACGCAGTATTTT. This sequence encodes CSARVVLGTDTQYF.

This clonotype was found many times. This sequence joins TRBV3-1 and TRBJ2-6, with D possibly being TRBD1 (6 bases). V was clipped by 3 bases and J by 4 bases, with 13 bases between them. Germline CDR1 LGHDT, CDR2 YNNKEL (reference sequence). The CDR3 is made up of 16 amino acids. CDR3 sequence: CASSQTTGSGANVLTF. The CDR3 coding sequence is TGTGCCAGCAGCCAGACAACAGGGAGCGGGGCCAACGTCCTGACTTTC. Full variable domain (rest looked up from reference TRBV3-1 and TRBJ2-6): DTAVSQTPKYLVTQMGNDKSIKCEQNLGHDTMYWYKQDSKKFLKIMFSYNNKELIINETVPNRFSPKSPDKAHLNLHINSLELGDSAVYFCASSQTTGSGANVLTFGAGSRLTVL.

This clonotype was observed at least ten times. The CDR3 nucleotides read TGCGCCAGCAGCCAATCCGACAACTACGAGCAGTACTTC. Translation: CASSQSDNYEQYF. This sequence joins TRBV4-1 and TRBJ2-7, with no clear D. Looked up from germline, CDR1 is MGHRA and CDR2 is YSYEKL. V lost 2 bases and J 3 bases, leaving 8 bases between the germline ends. The CDR3 runs to 13 residues.

This clonotype was recorded many times. V is TRBV6-4 and J is TRBJ2-2; 7 bases are shared with TRBD1. The CDR3 loop spans 15 amino acids. Germline CDR1 is MRHNA and CDR2 is SNTAGT. Trimming cost V 2 bases and J 6 bases; bases outside gene matches: 6. CDR3 residues: CASSDTDRAPGELFF. The CDR3 nucleotides are TGTGCCAGCAGTGACACCGACAGGGCACCCGGGGAGCTGTTTTTT.

As regards this clonotype: This clone may be a read error of a much larger clone one base away. The chain employs TRBV20-1 and TRBJ2-1; D remains unclear. Trimming cost V 3 bases and J 11 bases, with 11 bases left between them. Germline V gene lookup returns CDR1 DFQATT and CDR2 SNEGSKA (reference sequence). This CDR3 is 11 amino acids long. The CDR3 nucleotides are TGCAGTGCTAGTGGAAGAAGGAAGCAGTTCTTC. It specifies CSASGRRKQFF.

This clonotype came up a few times. This rearrangement joins TRBV5-1 to TRBJ2-1; TRBD1 matches at 8 bases. Per germline, CDR1 SGHRS and CDR2 YFSETQ. V lost 2 bases to trimming and J lost 0 bases; unmatched junction nucleotides: 4. This CDR3 spans 16 amino acids. CDR3 protein: CASSLRTGSSYNEQFF. CDR3 bases: TGCGCCAGCAGCTTACGGACAGGGAGCTCCTACAATGAGCAGTTCTTC.

The chain's CDR3 is CASSHLGTSGEQYF. The DNA of the CDR3 is TGTGCCAGCAGCCACCTCGGGACTAGCGGCGAGCAGTACTTC. This chain joins TRBV4-2 and TRBJ2-7; TRBD2 matches at 11 bases. Germline-derived CDR1 and CDR2 are LGHNA and YNFKEQ. The junction had 4 bases not matched to a gene; V was cut back by 3 bases and J by 6 bases. The CDR3 loop spans 14 amino acids.

The chain is built from TRBV2 and TRBJ1-2, with no clear D. Trimming took 11 bases from V and 1 from J, leaving 14 bases between them. The germline V gene has CDR1 SNHLY and CDR2 FYNNEI. CDR3 size: 13 residues. CDR3 protein: CAGNAQNNYGYTF. CDR3 DNA: TGTGCCGGCAACGCTCAAAATAACTATGGCTACACCTTC.

The table lists this clonotype with many counts. The chain combines TRBV4-1 with TRBJ1-5; TRBD1 might be the D (6 bases). The CDR3 loop spans 16 amino acids. CDR1 is MGHRA and CDR2 is YSYEKL in the germline V gene. Trimming shortened V by 0 bases and J by 4 bases, and 13 bases separated the two germline ends. The CDR3 region is CASSQEGAALNQPQHF. DNA for the CDR3: TGCGCCAGCAGCCAAGAGGGGGCAGCCCTGAATCAGCCCCAGCATTTT.

The table lists this clonotype with many counts. The V and J genes are TRBV7-3 and TRBJ2-7; 9 nucleotides line up with TRBD2. CDR1 and CDR2 (germline): SGHTA, FQGTGA. This CDR3 has 13 residues. Losses at the gene ends were 5 bases for V and 6 bases for J; bases not matched to a gene: 5. CDR3 in amino acids: CASSVSGGVEQYF. As DNA, the CDR3 is TGTGCCAGCAGCGTTAGCGGGGGAGTCGAGCAGTACTTC.

At least ten counts were recorded for this clonotype. V gene TRBV7-2 combines with J gene TRBJ2-5, with no clear D. Germline values: CDR1 SGHTA, CDR2 FQGNSA. The length of the CDR3 is 14 residues. Trimming removed 1 base from V and 5 bases from J, with 11 bases in between. DNA of the CDR3: TGTGCCAGCAGCTTAGACGGTCGCTACGAGACCCAGTACTTC. Translated, it gives CASSLDGRYETQYF. Drawing the rest from reference TRBV7-2 and TRBJ2-5, the complete variable domain is GAGVSQSPSNKVTEKGKDVELRCDPISGHTALYWYRQSLGQGLEFLIYFQGNSAPDKSGLPSDRFSAERTGGSVSTLTIQRTQQEDSAVYLCASSLDGRYETQYFGPGTRLLVL.

This clonotype occurred many times. The chain uses TRBV5-1 and TRBJ2-7; D is possibly TRBD1 or TRBD2 (6 bases each). The CDR3 is 15 amino acids. Between the trimmed V and J ends, which lost 0 bases and 6 bases, there was a span of 16 bases. Germline-derived CDR1 and CDR2 are SGHRS and YFSETQ. CDR3 coding DNA: TGCGCCAGCAGCTTGGAATCTCGCAGGGGAGGCGAGCAGTACTTC. Translation: CASSLESRRGGEQYF.

This clonotype was seen at least ten times. The genes are TRBV3-1 and TRBJ2-5, with a possible D match to TRBD1 (5 bases). The germline V gene encodes CDR1 LGHDT and CDR2 YNNKEL (reference sequence). Trimming cost V 3 bases and J 2 bases, with 7 bases left between them. This CDR3 spans 13 amino acids. The CDR3 DNA sequence: TGTGCCAGCAGCCAGACAGCTCAAGAGACCCAGTACTTC. Amino acids: CASSQTAQETQYF.

This rearrangement joins TRBV6-5 to TRBJ1-5; D not resolved. Trimming pared 0 bases from V and 8 bases from J, leaving 14 bases between. This CDR3 has 15 residues. CDR1 is MNHEY and CDR2 is SVGAGI in the germline V gene. Written as DNA, the CDR3 is TGTGCCAGCAGTTACTCGAGGGCTTCCGGGGAGCCCCAGCATTTT. Translated, it gives CASSYSRASGEPQHF.

A word on this clonotype: A much bigger clone sits one base away, suggesting this may be a read error. The chain employs TRBV4-1 and TRBJ2-5; D is tentatively TRBD1 or TRBD2 (7 bases each). In germline, CDR1 is MGHRA, CDR2 YSYEKL. CDR3 length: 17 amino acids. Trimming stripped 1 base from V and 6 bases from J, with 21 bases between. CDR3 residues: CASSQADKGGGGKTQYF. The CDR3 bases are TGCGCCAGCAGCCAAGCTGATAAGGGAGGGGGCGGGAAGACCCAGTACTTC.

There are many counts of this clonotype. The chain recombines TRBV7-9 with TRBJ2-3; 12 bases fit TRBD2. CDR3 length: 19 residues. The germline V gene has CDR1 SEHNR and CDR2 FQNEAQ (reference sequence). The trim removed 1 base at V and 3 bases at J, leaving 11 bases unmatched. CDR3 nucleotide sequence: TGTGCCAGCAGCTTAGATGTGGGGTCTAGCGGGGGGGCTACAGATACGCAGTATTTT. It is translated as CASSLDVGSSGGATDTQYF.

This clonotype was detected ten times or more. This sequence joins TRBV5-1 and TRBJ2-2; maybe TRBD1 (6 bases). The V and J ends lost 4 bases and 2 bases respectively, with 12 bases between them. This CDR3 comprises 15 residues. Looked up from germline, CDR1 is SGHRS and CDR2 is YFSETQ. CDR3 nucleotides: TGCGCCAGCAGCGACTCGGGACACAACACCGGGGAGCTGTTTTTT. Encoded protein: CASSDSGHNTGELFF.

This chain uses TRBV5-1 with TRBJ2-2, with D unclear. Trimming stripped 4 bases from V and 6 bases from J, with 16 bases between. CDR1 and CDR2 from the germline V gene are SGHRS and YFSETQ. This CDR3 comprises 15 residues. The CDR3 DNA follows: TGCGCCAGCAGCGGTAGGGCGGCTGGGGCCGGGGAGCTGTTTTTT. It yields the protein CASSGRAAGAGELFF.

This clonotype was detected many times. This rearrangement joins TRBV24-1 to TRBJ2-3, with a tentative D call TRBD2 (5 bases). This CDR3 has 15 residues. V was pared by 2 bases and J by 2 bases, with 10 bases between. CDR1 and CDR2 (germline): KGHDR, SFDVKD. Written as DNA, the CDR3 is TGTGCCACCAGTGATTCTAGCCGATACACAGATACGCAGTATTTT. As protein: CATSDSSRYTDTQYF.

The chain recombines TRBV28 with TRBJ1-5; perhaps TRBD1 as D (6 bases). With 8 bases removed from V and 0 bases from J, the gap between germline ends came to 20 bases. The CDR3 spans 17 residues. CDR1 is MDHEN, CDR2 SYDVKM, per germline. This CDR3 reads CASHPTGGGYSNQPQHF. The CDR3 nucleotides read TGTGCCAGCCACCCAACGGGAGGGGGTTATAGCAATCAGCCCCAGCATTTT.

In this sample, this clonotype turned up a few times. The chain recombines TRBV20-1 with TRBJ2-3, with a weak D call TRBD2 (5 bases). This CDR3 comprises 15 residues. The V gene lost 3 bases and the J gene lost 8 bases, with 21 bases spanning the gap. The germline V gene encodes CDR1 DFQATT and CDR2 SNEGSKA (reference sequence). The CDR3 reads CSARGSGPVGATQYF. The CDR3 nucleotides read TGCAGTGCTAGGGGGAGTGGCCCGGTCGGCGCTACGCAGTATTTT.

This clonotype has ten or more counts. The V gene is TRBV12-3 or TRBV12-4, the J gene TRBJ2-3, with a tentative D call TRBD1 (6 bases). V was trimmed by 6 bases and J by 0 bases, leaving 10 bases between them. The CDR3 is 14 amino acids. CDR3 bases: TGTGCCAGCAGACAGGGTTCCAGCACAGATACGCAGTATTTT. Amino acid sequence: CASRQGSSTDTQYF.

Notes on this clonotype: A read error is likely here: a far larger clone is one base away. V gene TRBV6-5 combines with J gene TRBJ2-5, with 8 bases aligning to TRBD1. Germline lookup yields CDR1 MNHEY and CDR2 SVGAGI. The CDR3 covers 14 residues. The CDR3 loop is CANSGQGHVETQYF. For the CDR3, the DNA is TGTGCCAACAGTGGACAGGGCCACGTGGAGACCCAGTACTTC.